Below are 31 T cell receptor beta chains sequenced from a single sample in a study of blood T cell repertoires in COVID-19. Only in-frame clones appear in the TCRdb table, and some are missing; sequencing was by immunoSEQ multiplex PCR. The sample yields 100,000 to 150,000 clones, around 81% seen once. The sample consisted of peripheral blood. Every receptor here comes from a man aged 60 to 75 with acute or convalescent COVID-19.

This clone was picked up one time. The rearrangement uses TRBV9 and TRBJ1-2, with a weak D call TRBD1 (5 bases). The CDR3 is 15 residues long. V lost 1 base to trimming and J lost 2 bases, with 12 bases between them. Germline CDR1 and CDR2: SGDLS and YYNGEE. This chain's CDR3 is CASSVLDGGNYGYTF. As DNA, the CDR3 is TGTGCCAGCAGCGTACTAGACGGGGGGAACTATGGCTACACCTTC.

The rearrangement joins TRBV28 to TRBJ1-2; no firm D call. Germline-derived CDR1 and CDR2 are MDHEN and SYDVKM. V was trimmed by 6 bases and J by 8 bases, leaving 19 bases between them. The CDR3 extends over 14 amino acids. CDR3 loop: CASSLRIQVKGYTF. CDR3 DNA: TGTGCCAGCAGCCTCAGGATTCAGGTGAAGGGCTACACCTTC.

J is TRBJ2-5 and V is TRBV2; 10 bases map to TRBD2. V trimming: 4 bases; J trimming: 6 bases; junction bases outside the gene matches: 11. CDR1 and CDR2 (germline): SNHLY, FYNNEI. The CDR3 contains 16 residues. The CDR3 is CASSAATSGKVKTQYF. In DNA form, the CDR3 reads TGTGCCAGCAGTGCGGCCACTAGCGGGAAGGTTAAGACCCAGTACTTC.

The CDR3 region has the DNA TGCGCCAGCACCCTAGCGGGAGGAGAGACCCAGTACTTC. Amino acid sequence: CASTLAGGETQYF. The chain recombines TRBV10-2 with TRBJ2-5, with TRBD2 matching over 11 bases. Germline V gene data show CDR1 as WSHSY and CDR2 as SAAADI. V was pared by 7 bases and J by 4 bases, with 2 bases of the junction left unmatched. The CDR3 length is 13 residues.

This clone showed up many times. The rearrangement joins TRBV6-1 to TRBJ2-2; 12 bases are a match to TRBD2. Germline CDR1 reads MNHNS; CDR2 reads SASEGT. The CDR3 covers 15 residues. V was pared by 2 bases and J by 6 bases, with 1 base of the junction left unmatched. CDR3 nucleotides: TGTGCCAGCAGTGAACTAGCGGGAGGGCCCGGGGAGCTGTTTTTT. Its translation: CASSELAGGPGELFF.

The chain uses TRBV6-5 and TRBJ1-2; 10 positions match TRBD1. Looked up from germline, CDR1 is MNHEY and CDR2 is SVGAGI. The CDR3 has 14 residues. The ends lost 5 bases at V and 8 bases at J; junction bases unmatched: 8. The CDR3 DNA reads as TGTGCCAGCAGTCGGGACAGGGGATCTCGGGGCTACACCTTC. It codes for CASSRDRGSRGYTF.

V and J are TRBV28 and TRBJ2-1; 7 bases match TRBD1. This CDR3 is 13 amino acids long. V was pared by 8 bases and J by 4 bases, with 5 bases of the junction left unmatched. Per germline, CDR1 MDHEN and CDR2 SYDVKM. The CDR3 DNA sequence: TGTGCCAGCGGCGGACAGGTATACAATGAGCAGTTCTTC. Translation: CASGGQVYNEQFF. The full variable domain, with the rest looked up from reference TRBV28 and TRBJ2-1, is DVKVTQSSRYLVKRTGEKVFLECVQDMDHENMFWYRQDPGLGLRLIYFSYDVKMKEKGDIPEGYSVSREKKERFSLILESASTNQTSMYLCASGGQVYNEQFFGPGTRLTVL.

The rearrangement joins TRBV7-9 to TRBJ2-7, with D maybe TRBD1 (5 bases). Germline V gives CDR1 SEHNR, CDR2 FQNEAQ (reference sequence). CDR3 length equals 14 residues. Trimming shortened V by 3 bases and J by 2 bases, and 11 bases separated the two germline ends. The CDR3 nucleotides are TGTGCCAGCAGCTTCCCTGGGGCCGCCTACGAGCAGTACTTC. Protein product: CASSFPGAAYEQYF. The variable domain in full, with the rest retrieved from reference TRBV7-9 and TRBJ2-7, is DTGVSQNPRHKITKRGQNVTFRCDPISEHNRLYWYRQTLGQGPEFLTYFQNEAQLEKSRLLSDRFSAERPKGSFSTLEIQRTEQGDSAMYLCASSFPGAAYEQYFGPGTRLTVT.

V is TRBV6-5 and J is TRBJ2-7, with 7 bases identical to TRBD1. Germline V gene data show CDR1 as MNHEY and CDR2 as SVGAGI. This CDR3 has 14 residues. V dropped 3 bases and J dropped 5; count of bases not matched to a gene: 7. CDR3 sequence reads: CASSYLPDRDEQYF. CDR3 nucleotide sequence: TGTGCCAGCAGTTATCTCCCCGACAGGGACGAGCAGTACTTC.

This clone was seen once. This sequence joins TRBV10-3 and TRBJ1-5; tentative D call: TRBD1 (6 bases). Per germline, CDR1 ENHRY and CDR2 SYGVKD. Trimming shortened V by 0 bases and J by 4 bases, and 16 bases separated the two germline ends. The CDR3 has 17 residues. CDR3 residues: CAISESPWTEINQPQHF. Here the CDR3 DNA reads TGTGCCATCAGTGAGTCGCCCTGGACAGAAATAAATCAGCCCCAGCATTTT.

The chain couples TRBV28 to TRBJ2-7, with 11 bases identical to TRBD2. The ends lost 7 bases at V and 4 bases at J; junction bases unmatched: 9. The CDR3 is 15 residues long. Germline assignment: CDR1 MDHEN and CDR2 SYDVKM. CDR3 DNA sequence: TGTGCCAGCACCTCGGGACTAGCGGTTTGGTACGAGCAGTACTTC. Encoded protein: CASTSGLAVWYEQYF.

The rearrangement uses TRBV24-1 and TRBJ2-7; 9 bases are shared with TRBD1. V was clipped by 5 bases and J by 3 bases; unmatched bases: 1. The CDR3 length is 13 residues. Germline-derived CDR1 and CDR2 are KGHDR and SFDVKD. DNA for the CDR3: TGTGCCACCAGTGGGACAGGGGTCTACGAGCAGTACTTC. Its protein product is CATSGTGVYEQYF.

The V gene is TRBV19, the J gene TRBJ2-2; D gene uncertain. This CDR3 is 15 amino acids long. V was clipped by 3 bases and J by 5 bases, with 13 bases between them. Germline V CDR1 and CDR2: LNHDA, SQIVND (reference sequence). Here the CDR3 DNA reads TGTGCCAGTAGTATCCGTCAGATAATGACCGGGGAGCTGTTTTTT. Translated, it gives CASSIRQIMTGELFF.

The chain is built from TRBV30 and TRBJ1-4; D is undetermined. The CDR3 length is 13 residues. Trimming took off 4 bases at V and 6 bases at J, with 12 bases between the two ends. Germline V gene sequence: CDR1 GTSNPN, CDR2 SVGIG (reference sequence). The CDR3 region is CAWKQTWDEKLFF. The CDR3 region has the DNA TGTGCCTGGAAACAGACCTGGGATGAAAAACTGTTTTTT.

The gene calls are TRBV30 and TRBJ1-6; D is unclear. Trimming took off 4 bases at V and 3 bases at J, with 13 bases between the two ends. This CDR3 contains 15 residues. Germline V CDR1 and CDR2: GTSNPN, SVGIG (reference sequence). CDR3 sequence: CAWTGRTRYNSPLHF. The CDR3 DNA sequence: TGTGCCTGGACAGGCCGTACTCGCTATAATTCACCCCTCCACTTT.

The rearrangement links TRBV24-1 to TRBJ2-2; 8 bases are a match to TRBD1. Germline CDR1 is KGHDR and CDR2 is SFDVKD. This CDR3 spans 14 amino acids. Unmatched junction bases numbered 4, after V lost 7 bases and J lost 4 bases. CDR3 region: CATSPDRATGELFF. DNA for the CDR3: TGTGCCACCAGCCCGGACAGGGCCACCGGGGAGCTGTTTTTT.

The V and J genes are TRBV12-3 or TRBV12-4 and TRBJ1-5, with 7 bases aligning to TRBD1. The V segment lost 6 bases and the J segment 4 bases; nucleotides outside the gene matches: 3. The CDR3 runs to 13 residues. The CDR3 sequence is CASSIQGNQPQHF. CDR3 sequence (DNA): TGTGCCAGCAGCATACAGGGGAATCAGCCCCAGCATTTT.

This chain connects TRBV7-5 to TRBJ2-3; TRBD2, as called in the table, went unchecked against the DNA. TRBV7-5 is a pseudogene. CDR3 length: 20 amino acids. The CDR3 DNA reads as TGTGCCAGAAGCTCAGCCGGGACTAGCGGGAGAGGGGGGTCGAGAGATACGCAGTATTTT. This codes for CARSSAGTSGRGGSRDTQYF.

This chain connects TRBV14 to TRBJ1-5, with 7 nucleotides matching TRBD1. The germline CDR1 and CDR2 sequences are SGHDN and FVKESK. The CDR3 contains 13 residues. The trim removed 1 base at V and 15 bases at J, leaving 9 bases unmatched. CDR3 coding DNA: TGTGCCAGCAGCCAAGCTCCGACAGGGACGAGGCATTTT. This gives the protein CASSQAPTGTRHF.

This clone showed up just once. V gene TRBV19 combines with J gene TRBJ1-5, with D perhaps TRBD1 (5 bases). Germline assignment: CDR1 LNHDA and CDR2 SQIVND (reference sequence). V was trimmed by 3 bases and J by 3 bases, leaving 15 bases between them. CDR3 length: 16 residues. The CDR3 loop is CASSILGRGLNQPQHF. The CDR3 DNA reads TGTGCCAGTAGTATCCTCGGAAGGGGCCTCAATCAGCCCCAGCATTTT.

This chain joins TRBV30 and TRBJ2-4; D is unresolved. This CDR3 is 16 amino acids long. Trimming took 0 bases from V and 0 from J, leaving 12 bases between them. Germline V gives CDR1 GTSNPN, CDR2 SVGIG (reference sequence). CDR3 sequence: CAWSVIAQLAKNIQYF. CDR3 coding DNA: TGTGCCTGGAGTGTTATTGCTCAACTAGCCAAAAACATTCAGTACTTC.

The chain employs TRBV19 and TRBJ1-1, with 7 bases identical to TRBD1. The V gene end was trimmed by 9 bases and the J gene end by 11 bases; junction bases not matched to a gene: 12. CDR1 and CDR2 from the germline V gene are LNHDA and SQIVND (reference sequence). The CDR3 spans 12 residues. The CDR3 DNA follows: TGTGCCAGCGGGGACAGATCATTTATGGCTTTCTTT. This sequence encodes CASGDRSFMAFF. The complete variable domain, with remaining parts taken from reference TRBV19 and TRBJ1-1, reads DGGITQSPKYLFRKEGQNVTLSCEQNLNHDAMYWYRQDPGQGLRLIYYSQIVNDFQKGDIAEGYSVSREKKESFPLTVTSAQKNPTAFYLCASGDRSFMAFFGQGTRLTVV.

The chain links TRBV7-9 to TRBJ2-2; D call uncertain. Germline values: CDR1 SEHNR, CDR2 FQNEAQ (reference sequence). Trimming stripped 4 bases from V and 8 bases from J, with 5 bases between. The CDR3 consists of 11 residues. CDR3 DNA sequence: TGTGCCAGCAGCTCCCAGGGGGAGCTGTTTTTT. Protein: CASSSQGELFF. The variable domain in full, completed from reference TRBV7-9 and TRBJ2-2, reads DTGVSQNPRHKITKRGQNVTFRCDPISEHNRLYWYRQTLGQGPEFLTYFQNEAQLEKSRLLSDRFSAERPKGSFSTLEIQRTEQGDSAMYLCASSSQGELFFGEGSRLTVL.

This clone was counted a few times. J is TRBJ2-2 and V is TRBV30; maybe TRBD1 (5 bases). V lost 7 bases and J 6 bases, leaving 12 bases between the germline ends. Germline CDR1 and CDR2: GTSNPN and SVGIG (reference sequence). This CDR3 is built from 12 residues. The DNA of the CDR3 is TGTGCCTCCCCAGGGAAGGCCGGGGAGCTGTTTTTT. Its protein is CASPGKAGELFF.

V and J are TRBV7-8 and TRBJ2-1, with D tentatively TRBD1 (5 bases). The ends were cut back, 2 bases at V and 10 bases at J, with 6 bases in the middle. The CDR3 extends over 11 amino acids. Looked up from germline, CDR1 is SGHVS and CDR2 is FQNEAQ. CDR3 protein: CASSLRGEQFF. Here the CDR3 DNA reads TGTGCCAGCAGCTTAAGGGGAGAGCAGTTCTTC. Looking up the rest from reference TRBV7-8 and TRBJ2-1 gives the full variable domain: GAGVSQSPRYKVAKRGQDVALRCDPISGHVSLFWYQQALGQGPEFLTYFQNEAQLDKSGLPSDRFFAERPEGSVSTLKIQRTQQEDSAVYLCASSLRGEQFFGPGTRLTVL.

This clone was counted only a few times. The chain combines TRBV5-1 with TRBJ1-6, with D possibly TRBD1 on 6 matching bases. This CDR3 is built from 14 residues. Trimming cost V 1 base and J 7 bases, with 9 bases left between them. Per the germline V gene, CDR1 is SGHRS and CDR2 is YFSETQ. The CDR3, as DNA: TGCGCCAGCAGCTTGACAGGGAAGAATTCACCCCTCCACTTT. Amino acids: CASSLTGKNSPLHF.

In its sample, this clone was seen a few times. The rearrangement joins TRBV3-1 (or the pseudogene TRBV3-2) to TRBJ2-3; 14 bases fit TRBD2. CDR3 length: 16 amino acids. The germline gives CDR1 LGHDT, CDR2 YNNKEL (reference sequence). V gave up 5 bases and J gave up 3 bases; unmatched junction bases: 4. Here the CDR3 DNA reads TGTGCCAGCAGCTTCGGACTAGCGGGAGGAACAGATACGCAGTATTTT. Its protein is CASSFGLAGGTDTQYF.

This clone was found once. The chain uses TRBV5-4 and TRBJ2-7; 12 bases match TRBD1. V shed 5 bases and J 4 bases; nucleotides not matched to a gene: 10. CDR1 and CDR2 from the germline V gene are SGHNT and YYREEE (reference sequence). The CDR3 runs to 16 residues. Here the CDR3 reads CASSWGTGGTPYEQYF. The CDR3 region has the DNA TGTGCCAGCAGTTGGGGGACAGGGGGCACTCCTTACGAGCAGTACTTC.

The CDR3 DNA sequence: TGTGCCAGCGGATCTCAGGGGGTATACTATGGCTACACCTTC. Translation: CASGSQGVYYGYTF. V and J are TRBV2 and TRBJ1-2; 7 nucleotides line up with TRBD1. Germline CDR1 reads SNHLY; CDR2 reads FYNNEI. Losses at the gene ends were 8 bases for V and 3 bases for J; bases not matched to a gene: 9. The length of the CDR3 is 14 residues.

The genes are TRBV30 and TRBJ1-1, with D possibly matching TRBD1 (6 bases). CDR3 length: 11 residues. From germline, CDR1 is GTSNPN and CDR2 SVGIG (reference sequence). CDR3 residues: CVTTGNTEAFF. DNA of the CDR3: TGTGTCACGACAGGGAACACTGAAGCTTTCTTT.

V usage is TRBV4-1 and J usage is TRBJ1-3; no definite D call. CDR3 length: 17 amino acids. The V gene lost 4 bases and the J gene lost 2 bases, with 18 bases spanning the gap. The germline V gene has CDR1 MGHRA and CDR2 YSYEKL. The CDR3 protein is CASSRTGWQNAGNTIYF. In nucleotides, the CDR3 is TGCGCCAGCAGCCGAACGGGGTGGCAGAACGCTGGAAACACCATATATTTT.